A single TCR beta chain is shown here with its context. This record comes from a study of blood T cell repertoires in COVID-19. The protocol was immunoSEQ multiplex PCR, while the TCRdb copy is restricted to in-frame clones and leaves out a portion. Of under 250,000 clones listed, 65% to 85% are singletons. The junction had 5 bases not matched to a gene; V was cut back by 0 bases and J by 3 bases. The CDR3 loop spans 16 amino acids. Germline V CDR1 and CDR2: SGHAT, FQNNGV. The sample was peripheral blood. The V call is TRBV11-2, the J call TRBJ2-5, with 9 bases aligning to TRBD1. This clonotype was obtained from a woman aged 40 to 50 who had recovered from COVID-19. This CDR3 is CASSLDGTGTKETQYF. CDR3 bases: TGTGCCAGCAGCTTAGATGGGACAGGGACGAAAGAGACCCAGTACTTC.